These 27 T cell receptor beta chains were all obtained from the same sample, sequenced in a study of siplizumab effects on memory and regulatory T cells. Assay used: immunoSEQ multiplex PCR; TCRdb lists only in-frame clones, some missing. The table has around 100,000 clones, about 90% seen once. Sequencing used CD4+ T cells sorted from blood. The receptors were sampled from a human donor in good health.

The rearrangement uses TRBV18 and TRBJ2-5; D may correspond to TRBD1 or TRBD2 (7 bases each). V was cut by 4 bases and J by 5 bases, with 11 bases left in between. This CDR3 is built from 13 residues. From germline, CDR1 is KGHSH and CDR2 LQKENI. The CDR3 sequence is CASSRQGGETQYF. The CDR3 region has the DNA TGTGCCAGCTCACGACAGGGAGGGGAGACCCAGTACTTC.

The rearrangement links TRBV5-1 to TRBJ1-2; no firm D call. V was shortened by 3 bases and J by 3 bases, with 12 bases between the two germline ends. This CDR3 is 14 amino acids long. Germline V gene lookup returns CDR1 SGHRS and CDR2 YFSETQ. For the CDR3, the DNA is TGCGCCAGCAGCTCTCCATCGGATGACTATGGCTACACCTTC. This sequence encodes CASSSPSDDYGYTF. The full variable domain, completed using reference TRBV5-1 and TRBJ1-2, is KAGVTQTPRYLIKTRGQQVTLSCSPISGHRSVSWYQQTPGQGLQFLFEYFSETQRNKGNFPGRFSGRQFSNSRSEMNVSTLELGDSALYLCASSSPSDDYGYTFGSGTRLTVV.

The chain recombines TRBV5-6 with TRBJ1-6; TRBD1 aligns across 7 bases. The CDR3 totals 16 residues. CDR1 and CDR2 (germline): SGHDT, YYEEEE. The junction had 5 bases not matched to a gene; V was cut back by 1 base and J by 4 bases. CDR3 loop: CASSLWDSKYNSPLHF. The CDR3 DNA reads TGTGCCAGCAGCTTGTGGGACAGCAAGTATAATTCACCCCTCCACTTT.

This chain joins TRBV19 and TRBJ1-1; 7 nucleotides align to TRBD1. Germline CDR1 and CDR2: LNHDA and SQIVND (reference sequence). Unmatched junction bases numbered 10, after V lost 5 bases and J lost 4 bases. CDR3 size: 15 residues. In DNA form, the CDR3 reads TGTGCCAGTAGTTCAAGACAGGGAGTAGTCACTGAAGCTTTCTTT. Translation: CASSSRQGVVTEAFF. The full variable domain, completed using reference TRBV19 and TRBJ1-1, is DGGITQSPKYLFRKEGQNVTLSCEQNLNHDAMYWYRQDPGQGLRLIYYSQIVNDFQKGDIAEGYSVSREKKESFPLTVTSAQKNPTAFYLCASSSRQGVVTEAFFGQGTRLTVV.

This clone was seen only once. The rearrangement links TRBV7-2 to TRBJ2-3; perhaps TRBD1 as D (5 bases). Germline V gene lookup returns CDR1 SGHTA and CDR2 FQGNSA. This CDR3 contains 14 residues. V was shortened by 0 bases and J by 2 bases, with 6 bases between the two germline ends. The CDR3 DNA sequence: TGTGCCAGCAGCTTAGCGACAGACACAGATACGCAGTATTTT. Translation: CASSLATDTDTQYF.

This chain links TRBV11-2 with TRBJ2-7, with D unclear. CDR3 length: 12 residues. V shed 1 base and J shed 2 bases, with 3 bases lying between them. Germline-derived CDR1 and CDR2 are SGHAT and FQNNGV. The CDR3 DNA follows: TGTGCCAGCAGCTTAGGGGCCTACGAGCAGTACTTC. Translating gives CASSLGAYEQYF.

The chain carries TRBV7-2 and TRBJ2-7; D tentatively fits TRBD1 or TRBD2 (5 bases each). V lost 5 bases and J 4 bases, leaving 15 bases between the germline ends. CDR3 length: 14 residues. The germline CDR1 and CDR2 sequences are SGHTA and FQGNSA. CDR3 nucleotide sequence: TGTGCCAGCAGCCCACGGCGAGGGGAATACGAGCAGTACTTC. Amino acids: CASSPRRGEYEQYF.

The CDR3 region has the DNA TGTGCCAGCAGCTTCGACTGGCGGGCCTCCTACAATGAGCAGTTCTTC. This translates into CASSFDWRASYNEQFF. The chain is built from TRBV7-3 and TRBJ2-1; possibly TRBD2 for D (5 bases). The CDR3 consists of 16 residues. V gave up 3 bases and J gave up 0 bases, with 12 bases separating them. Per the germline V gene, CDR1 is SGHTA and CDR2 is FQGTGA.

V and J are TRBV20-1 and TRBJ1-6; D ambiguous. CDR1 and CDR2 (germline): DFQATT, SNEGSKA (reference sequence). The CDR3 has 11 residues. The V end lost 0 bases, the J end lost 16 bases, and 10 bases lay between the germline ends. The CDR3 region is CSARDVASLHF. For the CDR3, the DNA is TGCAGTGCTAGAGACGTTGCATCTCTCCACTTT.

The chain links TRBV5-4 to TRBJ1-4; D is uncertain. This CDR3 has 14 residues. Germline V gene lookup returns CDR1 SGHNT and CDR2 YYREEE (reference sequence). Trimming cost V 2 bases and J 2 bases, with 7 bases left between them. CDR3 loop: CASSFRQTNEKLFF. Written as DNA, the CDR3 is TGTGCCAGCAGCTTCAGGCAGACTAATGAAAAACTGTTTTTT.

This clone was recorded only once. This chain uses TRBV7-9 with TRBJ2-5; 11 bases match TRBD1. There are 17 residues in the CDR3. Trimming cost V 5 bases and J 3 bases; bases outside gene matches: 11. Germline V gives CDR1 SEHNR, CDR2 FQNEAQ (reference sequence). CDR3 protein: CASSSRRTGGHKETQYF. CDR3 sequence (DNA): TGTGCCAGCAGCAGCCGAAGGACAGGGGGCCATAAAGAGACCCAGTACTTC.

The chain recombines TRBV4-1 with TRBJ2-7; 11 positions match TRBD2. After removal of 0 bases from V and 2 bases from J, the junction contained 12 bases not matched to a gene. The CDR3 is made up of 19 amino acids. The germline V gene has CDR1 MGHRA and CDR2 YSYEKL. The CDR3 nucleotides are TGCGCCAGCAGCCAAGAGCCTCCGCTAGCGGGGGGCCCTACCTACGAGCAGTACTTC. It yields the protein CASSQEPPLAGGPTYEQYF.

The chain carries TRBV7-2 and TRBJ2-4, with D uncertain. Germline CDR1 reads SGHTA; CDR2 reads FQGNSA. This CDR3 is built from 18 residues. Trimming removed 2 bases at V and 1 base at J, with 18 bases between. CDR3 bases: TGTGCCAGCAGCTTAACGGTCATGCGGCTTCAGGCCAAAAACATTCAGTACTTC. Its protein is CASSLTVMRLQAKNIQYF.

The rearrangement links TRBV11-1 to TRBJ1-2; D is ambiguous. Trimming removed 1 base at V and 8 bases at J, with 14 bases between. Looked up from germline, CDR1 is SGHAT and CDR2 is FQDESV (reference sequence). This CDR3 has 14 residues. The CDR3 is CASSLGEGIGGYTF. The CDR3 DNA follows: TGTGCCAGCAGCTTAGGAGAGGGAATCGGCGGCTACACCTTC.

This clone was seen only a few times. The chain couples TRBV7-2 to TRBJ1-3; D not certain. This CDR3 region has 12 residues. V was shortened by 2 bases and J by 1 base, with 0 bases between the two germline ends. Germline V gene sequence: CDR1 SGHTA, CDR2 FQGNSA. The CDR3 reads CASSLSGNTIYF. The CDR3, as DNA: TGTGCCAGCAGCTTATCTGGAAACACCATATATTTT.

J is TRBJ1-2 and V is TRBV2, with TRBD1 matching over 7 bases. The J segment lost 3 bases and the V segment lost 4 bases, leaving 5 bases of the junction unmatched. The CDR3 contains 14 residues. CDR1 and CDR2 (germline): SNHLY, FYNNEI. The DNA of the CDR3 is TGTGCCAGCAGTGGCAGAACAGGGGACTATGGCTACACCTTC. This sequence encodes CASSGRTGDYGYTF.

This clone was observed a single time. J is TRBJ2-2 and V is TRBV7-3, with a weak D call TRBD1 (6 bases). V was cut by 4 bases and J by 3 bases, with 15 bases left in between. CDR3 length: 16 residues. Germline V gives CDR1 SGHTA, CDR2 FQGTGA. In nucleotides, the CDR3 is TGTGCCAGCAGCTCCCGACAGGCGAAGGACACCGGGGAGCTGTTTTTT. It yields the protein CASSSRQAKDTGELFF.

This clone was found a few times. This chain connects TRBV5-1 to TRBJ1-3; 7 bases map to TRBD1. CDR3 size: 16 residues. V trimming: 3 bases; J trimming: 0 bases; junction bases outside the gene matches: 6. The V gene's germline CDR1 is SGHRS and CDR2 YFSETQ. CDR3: CASSSLGTVSGNTIYF. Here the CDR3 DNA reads TGCGCCAGCAGCTCCCTGGGGACAGTCTCTGGAAACACCATATATTTT.

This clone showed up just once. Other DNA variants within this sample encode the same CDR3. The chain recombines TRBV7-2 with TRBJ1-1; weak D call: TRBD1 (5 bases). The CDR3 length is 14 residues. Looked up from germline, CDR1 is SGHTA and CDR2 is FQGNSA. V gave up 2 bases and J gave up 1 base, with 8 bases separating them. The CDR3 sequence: CASSLLGGNTEAFF. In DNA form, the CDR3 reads TGTGCCAGCAGCTTATTGGGGGGGAACACTGAAGCTTTCTTT.

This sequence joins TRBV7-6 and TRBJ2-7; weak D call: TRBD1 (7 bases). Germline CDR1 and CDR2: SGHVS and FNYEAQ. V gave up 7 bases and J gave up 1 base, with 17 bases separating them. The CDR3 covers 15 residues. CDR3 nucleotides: TGTGCCAGCACCTTGGGGGCAGGGGGGTCCTACGAGCAGTACTTC. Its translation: CASTLGAGGSYEQYF.

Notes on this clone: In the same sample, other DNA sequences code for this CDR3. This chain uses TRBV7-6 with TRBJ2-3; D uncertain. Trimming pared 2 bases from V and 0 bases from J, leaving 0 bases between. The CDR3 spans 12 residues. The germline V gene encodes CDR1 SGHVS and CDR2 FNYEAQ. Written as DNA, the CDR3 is TGTGCCAGCAGCTTAAGCACAGATACGCAGTATTTT. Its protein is CASSLSTDTQYF. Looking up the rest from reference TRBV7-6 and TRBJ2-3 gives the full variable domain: GAGVSQSPRYKVTKRGQDVALRCDPISGHVSLYWYRQALGQGPEFLTYFNYEAQQDKSGLPNDRFSAERPEGSISTLTIQRTEQRDSAMYRCASSLSTDTQYFGPGTRLTVL.

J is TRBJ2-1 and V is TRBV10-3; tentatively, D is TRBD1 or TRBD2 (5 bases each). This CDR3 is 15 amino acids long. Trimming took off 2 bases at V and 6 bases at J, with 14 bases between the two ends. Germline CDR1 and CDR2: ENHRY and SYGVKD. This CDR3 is CAISEGWGSPNEQFF. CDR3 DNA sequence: TGTGCCATCAGTGAGGGGTGGGGGAGCCCCAATGAGCAGTTCTTC.

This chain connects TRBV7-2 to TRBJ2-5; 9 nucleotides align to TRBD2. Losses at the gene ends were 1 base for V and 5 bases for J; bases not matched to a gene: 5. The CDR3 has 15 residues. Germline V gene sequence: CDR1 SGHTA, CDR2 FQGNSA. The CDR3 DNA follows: TGTGCCAGCAGCTTAGGACGCGGGGGGGCGGAGACCCAGTACTTC. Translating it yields CASSLGRGGAETQYF.

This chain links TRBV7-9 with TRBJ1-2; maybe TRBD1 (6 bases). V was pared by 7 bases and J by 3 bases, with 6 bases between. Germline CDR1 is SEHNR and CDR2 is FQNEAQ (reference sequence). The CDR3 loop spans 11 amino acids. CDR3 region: CASTGDYGYTF. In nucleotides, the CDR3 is TGTGCCAGCACAGGGGACTATGGCTACACCTTC.

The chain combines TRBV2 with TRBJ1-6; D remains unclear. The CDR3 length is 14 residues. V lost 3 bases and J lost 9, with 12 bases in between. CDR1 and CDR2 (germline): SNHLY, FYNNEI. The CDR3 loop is CASSEGRLTSPLHF. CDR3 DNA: TGTGCCAGCAGTGAGGGGAGGCTAACTTCACCCCTCCACTTT.

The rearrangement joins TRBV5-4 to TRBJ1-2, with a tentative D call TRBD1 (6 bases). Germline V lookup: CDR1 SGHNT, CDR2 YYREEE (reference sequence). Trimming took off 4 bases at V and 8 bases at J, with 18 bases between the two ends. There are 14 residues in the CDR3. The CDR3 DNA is TGTGCCAGCAGCCCCGTGGACAGCGCCGTAGGCTACACCTTC. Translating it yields CASSPVDSAVGYTF. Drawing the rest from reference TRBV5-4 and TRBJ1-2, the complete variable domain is ETGVTQSPTHLIKTRGQQVTLRCSSQSGHNTVSWYQQALGQGPQFIFQYYREEENGRGNFPPRFSGLQFPNYSSELNVNALELDDSALYLCASSPVDSAVGYTFGSGTRLTVV.

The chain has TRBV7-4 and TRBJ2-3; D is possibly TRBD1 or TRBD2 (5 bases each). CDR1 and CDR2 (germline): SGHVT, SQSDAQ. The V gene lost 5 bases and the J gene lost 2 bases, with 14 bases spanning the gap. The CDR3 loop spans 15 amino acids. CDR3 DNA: TGTGCCAGCAGCCTGGGAGACAGATTCACAGATACGCAGTATTTT. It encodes CASSLGDRFTDTQYF.